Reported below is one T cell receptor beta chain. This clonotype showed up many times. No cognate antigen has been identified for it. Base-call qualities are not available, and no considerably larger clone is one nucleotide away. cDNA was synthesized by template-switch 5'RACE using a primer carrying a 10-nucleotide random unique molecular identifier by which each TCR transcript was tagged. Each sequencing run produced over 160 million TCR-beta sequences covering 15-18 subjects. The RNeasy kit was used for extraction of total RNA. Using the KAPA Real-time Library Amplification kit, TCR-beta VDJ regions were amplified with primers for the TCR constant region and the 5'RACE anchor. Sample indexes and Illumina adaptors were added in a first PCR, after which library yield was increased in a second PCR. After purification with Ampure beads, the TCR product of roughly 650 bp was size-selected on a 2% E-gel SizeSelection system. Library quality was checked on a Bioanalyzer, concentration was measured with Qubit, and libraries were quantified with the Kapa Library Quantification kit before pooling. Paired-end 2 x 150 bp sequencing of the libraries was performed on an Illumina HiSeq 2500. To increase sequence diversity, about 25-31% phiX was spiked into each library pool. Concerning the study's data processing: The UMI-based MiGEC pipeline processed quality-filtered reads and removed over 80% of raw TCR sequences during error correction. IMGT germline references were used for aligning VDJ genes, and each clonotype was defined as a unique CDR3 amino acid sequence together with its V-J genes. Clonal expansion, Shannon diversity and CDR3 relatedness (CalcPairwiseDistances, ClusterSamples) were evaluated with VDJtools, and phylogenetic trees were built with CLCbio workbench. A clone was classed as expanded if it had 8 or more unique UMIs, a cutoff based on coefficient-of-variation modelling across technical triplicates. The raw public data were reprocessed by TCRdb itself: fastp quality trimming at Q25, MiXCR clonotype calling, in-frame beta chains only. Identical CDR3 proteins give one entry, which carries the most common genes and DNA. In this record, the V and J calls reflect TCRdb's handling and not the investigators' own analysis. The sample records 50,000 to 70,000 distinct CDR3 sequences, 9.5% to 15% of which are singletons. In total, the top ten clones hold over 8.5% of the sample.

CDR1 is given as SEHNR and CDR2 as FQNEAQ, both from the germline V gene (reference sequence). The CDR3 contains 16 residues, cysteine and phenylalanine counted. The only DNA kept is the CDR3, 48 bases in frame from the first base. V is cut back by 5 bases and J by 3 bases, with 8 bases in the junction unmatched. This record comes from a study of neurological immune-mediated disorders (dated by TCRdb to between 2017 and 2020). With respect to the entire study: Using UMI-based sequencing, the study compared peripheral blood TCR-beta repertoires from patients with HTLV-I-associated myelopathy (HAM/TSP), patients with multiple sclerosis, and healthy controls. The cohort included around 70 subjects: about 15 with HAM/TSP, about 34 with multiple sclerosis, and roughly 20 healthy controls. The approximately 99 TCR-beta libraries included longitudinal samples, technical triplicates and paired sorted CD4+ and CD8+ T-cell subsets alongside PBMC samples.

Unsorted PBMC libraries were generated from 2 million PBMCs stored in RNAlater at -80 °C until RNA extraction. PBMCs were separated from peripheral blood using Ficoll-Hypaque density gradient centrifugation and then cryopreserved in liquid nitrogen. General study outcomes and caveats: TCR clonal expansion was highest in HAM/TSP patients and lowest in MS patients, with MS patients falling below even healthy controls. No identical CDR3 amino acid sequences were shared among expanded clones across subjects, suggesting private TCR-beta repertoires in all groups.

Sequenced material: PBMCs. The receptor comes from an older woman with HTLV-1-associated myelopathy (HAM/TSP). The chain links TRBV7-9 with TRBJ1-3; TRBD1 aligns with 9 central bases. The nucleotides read TGTGCCAGCAGCCGAAAGGGACAGGGTGTTGGAAACACCATATATTTT. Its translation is CASSRKGQGVGNTIYF.